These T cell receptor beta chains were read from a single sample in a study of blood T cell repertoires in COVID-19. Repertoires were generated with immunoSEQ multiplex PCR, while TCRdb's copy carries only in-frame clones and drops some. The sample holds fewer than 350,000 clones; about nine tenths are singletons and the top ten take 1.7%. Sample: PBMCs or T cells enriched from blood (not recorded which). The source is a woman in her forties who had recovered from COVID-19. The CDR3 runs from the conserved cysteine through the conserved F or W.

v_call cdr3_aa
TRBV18 CASSGTGAGQPQHF
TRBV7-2 CASSLAGGNTGELFF
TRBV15 CATSRVTGQAVF
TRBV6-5 CASRRMAGGEQYF
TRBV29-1 CSVEDGVTEAFF
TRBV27 CASSYTWNRGHEKLFF
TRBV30 CAWSWGWGLEQYF
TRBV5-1 CASSLGNSGVNTEAFF
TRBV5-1 CASSLVGYEQYF
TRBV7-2 CASSPRLSNYGYTF